Shown below are 23 T cell receptor beta chains from a single sample sequenced in a study of blood T cell repertoires in COVID-19. Using immunoSEQ multiplex PCR, the repertoire was profiled, and TCRdb retains in-frame clones only, with some absent. The sample consists of hundreds of thousands of clones, roughly 85% of them appearing once. Material: PBMCs or T cells enriched from blood (not recorded which). These receptors came from a woman aged 40 to 50 with acute COVID-19.

This clone has just one count. This chain links TRBV14 with TRBJ1-1, with 7 bases aligning to TRBD1. In germline, CDR1 is SGHDN, CDR2 FVKESK. The CDR3 is 16 residues long. The junction had 10 bases not matched to a gene; V was cut back by 5 bases and J by 1 base. CDR3 DNA: TGTGCCAGCAGCAGGGATCTTGGGACAGCGAACACTGAAGCTTTCTTT. Protein: CASSRDLGTANTEAFF. The entire variable domain, with the rest obtained from reference TRBV14 and TRBJ1-1, is as follows: EAGVTQFPSHSVIEKGQTVTLRCDPISGHDNLYWYRRVMGKEIKFLLHFVKESKQDESGMPNNRFLAERTGGTYSTLKVQPAELEDSGVYFCASSRDLGTANTEAFFGQGTRLTVV.

The chain joins TRBV7-3 to TRBJ1-2; D may be TRBD1 (5 bases). V was clipped by 2 bases and J by 3 bases, with 13 bases between them. Germline CDR1 SGHTA, CDR2 FQGTGA. The CDR3 sequence is 15 residues long. CDR3 DNA: TGTGCCAGCAGCTTAGAAGGGACTAGTCACTATGGCTACACCTTC. The encoded protein is CASSLEGTSHYGYTF.

The V and J genes are TRBV11-2 and TRBJ1-6; the match to TRBD1 covers 9 bases. Germline V lookup: CDR1 SGHAT, CDR2 FQNNGV. This CDR3 region has 15 residues. Losses at the gene ends were 5 bases for V and 7 bases for J; bases not matched to a gene: 6. The CDR3, as DNA: TGTGCCAGCAGCGCGGGGACAGGGACCAATTCACCCCTCCACTTT. This translates into CASSAGTGTNSPLHF.

This chain uses TRBV7-9 with TRBJ2-7; TRBD2 matches 14 bases. The CDR3 contains 15 residues. The junction had 4 bases not matched to a gene; V was cut back by 5 bases and J by 4 bases. The germline gives CDR1 SEHNR, CDR2 FQNEAQ (reference sequence). The CDR3 region is CASSPRTSGGYEQYF. The CDR3 nucleotides read TGTGCCAGCAGCCCTCGGACTAGCGGGGGGTACGAGCAGTACTTC. Together with reference TRBV7-9 and TRBJ2-7, the CDR3 gives the full variable domain: DTGVSQNPRHKITKRGQNVTFRCDPISEHNRLYWYRQTLGQGPEFLTYFQNEAQLEKSRLLSDRFSAERPKGSFSTLEIQRTEQGDSAMYLCASSPRTSGGYEQYFGPGTRLTVT.

This chain joins TRBV27 and TRBJ2-7, with 9 bases aligning to TRBD2. CDR1 and CDR2 (germline): MNHEY, SMNVEV (reference sequence). CDR3 size: 15 residues. The V gene end was trimmed by 0 bases and the J gene end by 1 base; junction bases not matched to a gene: 1. In DNA, the CDR3 is TGTGCCAGCAGTTTATCGACTAGCGGTTCCTACGAGCAGTACTTC. Protein sequence: CASSLSTSGSYEQYF.

The chain employs TRBV6-5 and TRBJ2-1; 13 nucleotides align to TRBD2. Unmatched junction bases numbered 5, after V lost 8 bases and J lost 7 bases. The CDR3 contains 14 residues. CDR1 and CDR2 (germline): MNHEY, SVGAGI. CDR3 nucleotide sequence: TGTGCCAGCCGGACTAGCGGGAGAGGAAATGAGCAGTTCTTC. This codes for CASRTSGRGNEQFF.

In DNA, the CDR3 is TGTGCCAGCAGCCAGGCAGGGTCTAGCAATCAGCCCCAGCATTTT. This sequence encodes CASSQAGSSNQPQHF. The rearrangement uses TRBV3-1 (or the pseudogene TRBV3-2) and TRBJ1-5, with a possible D match to TRBD1 (5 bases). CDR3 length: 15 residues. The germline V gene has CDR1 LGHDT and CDR2 YNNKEL (reference sequence). Trimming took off 3 bases at V and 0 bases at J, with 9 bases between the two ends.

The count of this clone is one. This sequence joins TRBV28 and TRBJ1-2; 8 nucleotides line up with TRBD1. Germline CDR1 reads MDHEN; CDR2 reads SYDVKM. Losses at the gene ends were 6 bases for V and 7 bases for J; bases not matched to a gene: 10. This CDR3 is built from 14 residues. In DNA form, the CDR3 reads TGTGCCAGCAGACAACGGACAGGGTTGGGTGGCTACACCTTC. Translation: CASRQRTGLGGYTF.

J is TRBJ2-7 and V is TRBV6-1; possible D gene TRBD2, 5 bases. The CDR3 covers 15 residues. Germline CDR1 and CDR2: MNHNS and SASEGT. V was pared by 2 bases and J by 0 bases, with 11 bases between. In nucleotides, the CDR3 is TGTGCCAGCAGTGAAATAGGACTCAGCTCCTACGAGCAGTACTTC. It encodes CASSEIGLSSYEQYF.

V gene TRBV9 combines with J gene TRBJ1-1, with 10 positions matching TRBD1. The CDR3 is 15 residues long. Germline V gene sequence: CDR1 SGDLS, CDR2 YYNGEE. V gave up 4 bases and J gave up 1 base; unmatched junction bases: 4. In DNA form, the CDR3 reads TGTGCCAGCAGCTTGACAGGGGGCAGGAACACTGAAGCTTTCTTT. It yields the protein CASSLTGGRNTEAFF.

This clone was seen once. The chain recombines TRBV29-1 with TRBJ2-7; a possible D gene is TRBD2 (5 bases). The CDR3 extends over 12 amino acids. The V gene's germline CDR1 is SQVTM and CDR2 ANQGSEA. V dropped 3 bases and J dropped 5 bases, with 11 bases sitting between them. The CDR3 loop is CSVDGDGHEQYF. In DNA, the CDR3 is TGCAGCGTTGACGGGGATGGTCACGAGCAGTACTTC.

The chain couples TRBV27 to TRBJ2-1; 7 positions match TRBD2. The germline V gene encodes CDR1 MNHEY and CDR2 SMNVEV (reference sequence). CDR3 length: 16 amino acids. With 5 bases clipped from V and 7 bases from J, the junction kept 14 bases outside the gene matches. CDR3 loop: CASSRPPSGLRNEQFF. The CDR3 nucleotides read TGTGCCAGCAGTCGGCCCCCTAGCGGTCTTAGGAATGAGCAGTTCTTC.

The rearrangement joins TRBV13 to TRBJ2-1, with 10 bases lining up with TRBD1. Germline loops: CDR1 PRHDT, CDR2 FYEKMQ (reference sequence). Trimming at V came to 6 bases and at J to 5 bases, leaving 4 bases not matched to a gene. CDR3 size: 14 residues. The CDR3 loop is CASSRDRGNNEQFF. Written as DNA, the CDR3 is TGTGCCAGCAGTCGGGACAGGGGTAACAATGAGCAGTTCTTC. The full variable domain, in which reference TRBV13 and TRBJ2-1 provide the parts outside the CDR3, is AAGVIQSPRHLIKEKRETATLKCYPIPRHDTVYWYQQGPGQDPQFLISFYEKMQSDKGSIPDRFSAQQFSDYHSELNMSSLELGDSALYFCASSRDRGNNEQFFGPGTRLTVL.

This clone has more than one count but fewer than ten. The J gene is TRBJ2-7, the V gene TRBV4-1; perhaps TRBD1 as D (6 bases). The germline gives CDR1 MGHRA, CDR2 YSYEKL. V lost 1 base and J lost 1, with 14 bases in between. The CDR3 has 16 amino acids. The DNA for the CDR3 is TGCGCCAGCAGCCAAGTTCAGGGCAGGGGATCCTACGAGCAGTACTTC. Protein product: CASSQVQGRGSYEQYF.

This chain uses TRBV7-3 with TRBJ2-5; D perhaps matches TRBD2 (5 bases). The CDR3 loop spans 13 amino acids. In germline, CDR1 is SGHTA, CDR2 FQGTGA. Trimming shortened V by 5 bases and J by 4 bases, and 11 bases separated the two germline ends. CDR3 residues: CASSPLRGETQYF. The CDR3 DNA reads as TGTGCCAGCAGCCCTCTCCGGGGAGAGACCCAGTACTTC.

The chain is built from TRBV19 and TRBJ2-1; D is perhaps TRBD1 (5 bases). Looked up from germline, CDR1 is LNHDA and CDR2 is SQIVND (reference sequence). The CDR3 runs to 12 residues. V was cut by 5 bases and J by 12 bases, with 14 bases left in between. The CDR3 here is CASSPKGSLQFF. CDR3 nucleotides: TGTGCCAGTAGTCCGAAGGGGTCGTTGCAGTTCTTC.

A single count supports this clone. CDR3 loop: CASSTVRNTEAFF. DNA for the CDR3: TGTGCCAGCTCGACAGTTCGAAACACTGAAGCTTTCTTT. This chain connects TRBV6-5 to TRBJ1-1, with a possible D match to TRBD1 (5 bases). Germline loops: CDR1 MNHEY, CDR2 SVGAGI. The CDR3 is 13 residues long. V gave up 8 bases and J gave up 2 bases, with 12 bases separating them.

This sequence joins TRBV11-2 and TRBJ2-1; a possible D gene is TRBD1 (5 bases). This CDR3 spans 14 amino acids. Per germline, CDR1 SGHAT and CDR2 FQNNGV. V lost 0 bases, J lost 14 bases, and 17 bases lay in between. CDR3 DNA: TGTGCCAGCAGCTTAGATCAGGGCTCCGGCAACGAGTTCTTC. Encoded protein: CASSLDQGSGNEFF.

The gene calls are TRBV16 and TRBJ2-7; 8 bases line up with TRBD2. CDR1 and CDR2 (germline): KGHSY, FQNENV. The CDR3 totals 13 residues. Losses at the gene ends were 3 bases for V and 6 bases for J; bases not matched to a gene: 4. The DNA of the CDR3 is TGTGCCAGCAGCCACGGGAGGGTGGCCGAGCAGTACTTC. This codes for CASSHGRVAEQYF.

V usage is TRBV11-2 and J usage is TRBJ1-3; D ambiguous. The CDR3 loop spans 11 amino acids. V dropped 5 bases and J dropped 5 bases, with 4 bases sitting between them. The germline gives CDR1 SGHAT, CDR2 FQNNGV. DNA of the CDR3: TGTGCCAGCAGCAGCCGAAACACCATATATTTT. This codes for CASSSRNTIYF.

The chain combines TRBV9 with TRBJ2-1, with D maybe TRBD1 (6 bases). The CDR3 covers 15 residues. Germline V lookup: CDR1 SGDLS, CDR2 YYNGEE. Between the trimmed V and J ends, which lost 4 bases and 10 bases, there was a span of 21 bases. The CDR3 coding sequence is TGTGCCAGCAGCTTCTTGGGGGACATGCGAGGGGAGCAGTTCTTC. It encodes CASSFLGDMRGEQFF.

The genes are TRBV6-5 and TRBJ2-5; D is perhaps TRBD2 (5 bases). V was pared by 2 bases and J by 4 bases, with 5 bases between. The CDR3 consists of 12 residues. Germline values: CDR1 MNHEY, CDR2 SVGAGI. The CDR3 DNA reads as TGTGCCAGCAGTTACGAGGGAGAGACCCAGTACTTC. The encoded protein is CASSYEGETQYF.

The CDR3 region has the DNA TGTGCCATCCACGAAGGGGTTTACTCCTACGAGCAGTACTTC. Translated: CAIHEGVYSYEQYF. The V and J genes are TRBV19 and TRBJ2-7, with a possible D match to TRBD1 (5 bases). V lost 10 bases and J lost 0, with 16 bases in between. The CDR3 totals 14 residues. CDR1 and CDR2 (germline): LNHDA, SQIVND (reference sequence).